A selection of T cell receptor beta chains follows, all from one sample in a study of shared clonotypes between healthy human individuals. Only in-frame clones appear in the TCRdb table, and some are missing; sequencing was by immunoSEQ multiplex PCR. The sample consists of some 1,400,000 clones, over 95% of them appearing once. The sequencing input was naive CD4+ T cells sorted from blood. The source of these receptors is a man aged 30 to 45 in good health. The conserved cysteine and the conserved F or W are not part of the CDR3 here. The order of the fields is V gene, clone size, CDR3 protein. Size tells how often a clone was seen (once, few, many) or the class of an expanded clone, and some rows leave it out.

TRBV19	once	ASSASSYEQY
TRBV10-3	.	AISDRGKTTNEKLF
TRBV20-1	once	SAAKSDTQY
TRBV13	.	ASSSQAGGPYNEQF
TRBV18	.	ASSPPDWVETQY
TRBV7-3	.	ASSVAGEVPF
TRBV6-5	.	ASSYSGGTLGNTIY
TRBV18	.	ASSPALTGEYGYT
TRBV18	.	ASSPRGSGDTGELF
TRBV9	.	ASSVGDRGRLGEQY
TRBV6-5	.	ASSDSTDTQY
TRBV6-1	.	ASSGQDRYNEQF
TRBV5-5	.	ASSFVIAGVSYEQY
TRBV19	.	ASSRGGGAASYNEQF
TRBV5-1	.	ASSFYRGFNYEQY
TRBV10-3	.	AISPLGDNYGYT
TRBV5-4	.	ASSHGTDRMNTEAF
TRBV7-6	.	ASSLVQDLIAGNTIY
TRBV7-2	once	ASSPGTSRDEQF
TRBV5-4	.	ASSSRTGYEQY
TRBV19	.	ASSIVFWREGTDTQY
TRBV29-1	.	SVEDLGVLYGYT
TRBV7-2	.	ASSLVVGNTGELF
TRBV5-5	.	ASSYRDSQQPQH